The 26 T cell receptor beta chains listed next were all sequenced from one sample in a study of blood T cell repertoires in COVID-19. Repertoires were generated with immunoSEQ multiplex PCR, while TCRdb's copy carries only in-frame clones and drops some. The sample includes just over 650,000 clones, about 90% of them seen just once. The sequenced material came from peripheral blood. The source is a young woman with acute or convalescent COVID-19.

The genes are TRBV5-1 and TRBJ1-1; 8 nucleotides match TRBD1. The V gene end was trimmed by 5 bases and the J gene end by 5 bases; junction bases not matched to a gene: 2. Germline V gene lookup returns CDR1 SGHRS and CDR2 YFSETQ. The CDR3 runs to 12 residues. CDR3 bases: TGCGCCAGCAGTTGGACAGGGACTGAAGCTTTCTTT. This gives the protein CASSWTGTEAFF.

The chain couples TRBV6-5 to TRBJ2-7; TRBD2 matches at 7 bases. V lost 5 bases, J lost 6 bases, and 10 bases stayed unmatched. Germline V lookup: CDR1 MNHEY, CDR2 SVGAGI. The CDR3 is 14 amino acids. CDR3 sequence reads: CASSLSGGLSEQYF. DNA of the CDR3: TGTGCCAGCAGTCTCTCGGGAGGACTATCCGAGCAGTACTTC.

The chain couples TRBV29-1 to TRBJ1-1; D may be TRBD1 (5 bases). Germline V gene data show CDR1 as SQVTM and CDR2 as ANQGSEA. The CDR3 has 9 residues. V dropped 6 bases and J dropped 8 bases, with 7 bases sitting between them. The CDR3 nucleotides are TGCAGCGTGAACAGGGAAGCTTTCTTT. It encodes CSVNREAFF. The full variable domain, with the rest looked up from reference TRBV29-1 and TRBJ1-1, is SAVISQKPSRDICQRGTSLTIQCQVDSQVTMMFWYRQQPGQSLTLIATANQGSEATYESGFVIDKFPISRPNLTFSTLTVSNMSPEDSSIYLCSVNREAFFGQGTRLTVV.

The gene calls are TRBV2 and TRBJ1-2; possible D gene TRBD1, 6 bases. Per germline, CDR1 SNHLY and CDR2 FYNNEI. The CDR3 is 12 amino acids. Trimming stripped 3 bases from V and 5 bases from J, with 7 bases between. CDR3 loop: CASSERGYGYTF. CDR3 sequence (DNA): TGTGCCAGCAGTGAGAGGGGGTATGGCTACACCTTC.

The count of this clone is one. The V call is TRBV7-9, the J call TRBJ1-2; the match to TRBD1 covers 10 bases. J was trimmed by 6 bases and V by 1 base; bases with no gene match: 8. CDR1 and CDR2 from the germline V gene are SEHNR and FQNEAQ (reference sequence). The CDR3 covers 16 residues. CDR3 in DNA: TGTGCCAGCAGCTTAGAGTGGGACAGGGGAGAGGATGGCTACACCTTC. Its translation: CASSLEWDRGEDGYTF. Supplemented by reference TRBV7-9 and TRBJ1-2, the full variable domain reads DTGVSQNPRHKITKRGQNVTFRCDPISEHNRLYWYRQTLGQGPEFLTYFQNEAQLEKSRLLSDRFSAERPKGSFSTLEIQRTEQGDSAMYLCASSLEWDRGEDGYTFGSGTRLTVV.

The chain links TRBV2 to TRBJ1-2; TRBD1 might be the D (6 bases). V lost 9 bases and J lost 2, with 19 bases in between. CDR3 length equals 15 residues. Germline-derived CDR1 and CDR2 are SNHLY and FYNNEI. CDR3 sequence reads: CAREFPGQVNYGYTF. The CDR3 DNA is TGTGCCAGAGAATTTCCGGGACAAGTGAACTATGGCTACACCTTC.

V gene TRBV10-2 combines with J gene TRBJ1-1; D remains ambiguous. Trimming cost V 3 bases and J 2 bases, with 7 bases left between them. CDR3 size: 13 residues. Germline assignment: CDR1 WSHSY and CDR2 SAAADI. The CDR3 sequence is CASSDRTNTEAFF. CDR3 coding DNA: TGCGCCAGCAGTGACAGGACTAACACTGAAGCTTTCTTT.

The chain is built from TRBV9 and TRBJ2-7; TRBD1 matches at 10 bases. Germline assignment: CDR1 SGDLS and CDR2 YYNGEE. CDR3 length equals 14 residues. The junction had 9 bases not matched to a gene; V was cut back by 3 bases and J by 9 bases. The CDR3 coding sequence is TGTGCCAGCAGCGCCGGGACAGGGGAGACGAGGCAGTACTTC. This translates into CASSAGTGETRQYF.

The chain has TRBV19 and TRBJ1-6; D unclear. The CDR3 extends over 15 amino acids. CDR1 is LNHDA and CDR2 is SQIVND in the germline V gene (reference sequence). The V gene lost 4 bases and the J gene lost 5 bases, with 12 bases spanning the gap. The chain's CDR3 is CASSTGDTHNSPLHF. CDR3 bases: TGTGCCAGTAGTACAGGCGACACCCATAATTCACCCCTCCACTTT. Using reference TRBV19 and TRBJ1-6 for the parts outside the CDR3, the full variable domain is DGGITQSPKYLFRKEGQNVTLSCEQNLNHDAMYWYRQDPGQGLRLIYYSQIVNDFQKGDIAEGYSVSREKKESFPLTVTSAQKNPTAFYLCASSTGDTHNSPLHFGNGTRLTVT.

In this sample, this clone turned up a few times. The chain is built from TRBV3-1 (or the pseudogene TRBV3-2) and TRBJ1-5; no firm D call. From germline, CDR1 is LGHDT and CDR2 YNNKEL (reference sequence). Trimming took 1 base from V and 3 from J, leaving 10 bases between them. The CDR3 totals 15 residues. CDR3 amino acids: CASSQGWPDNQPQHF. The CDR3 region has the DNA TGTGCCAGCAGCCAAGGGTGGCCCGACAATCAGCCCCAGCATTTT.

V and J are TRBV9 and TRBJ1-2; 7 bases align to TRBD1. The length of the CDR3 is 16 residues. V trimming: 6 bases; J trimming: 0 bases; junction bases outside the gene matches: 11. In germline, CDR1 is SGDLS, CDR2 YYNGEE. In DNA, the CDR3 is TGTGCCAGCACCCTCGAGGGACAGACTTCTAACTATGGCTACACCTTC. Protein product: CASTLEGQTSNYGYTF.

V and J are TRBV6-5 and TRBJ2-6; D not resolved. The ends were cut back, 5 bases at V and 0 bases at J, with 8 bases in the middle. The CDR3 contains 15 residues. Germline CDR1 reads MNHEY; CDR2 reads SVGAGI. The CDR3 spells CASSHSDSGANVLTF. The CDR3 coding sequence is TGTGCCAGCAGTCACAGTGACTCTGGGGCCAACGTCCTGACTTTC.

The chain has TRBV10-3 and TRBJ2-2; 7 bases match TRBD1. V lost 5 bases to trimming and J lost 1 base; unmatched junction nucleotides: 10. Germline V lookup: CDR1 ENHRY, CDR2 SYGVKD. The CDR3 loop spans 17 amino acids. This CDR3 is CAISPTPGTENTGELFF. CDR3 DNA sequence: TGTGCCATCAGTCCCACCCCCGGGACAGAGAACACCGGGGAGCTGTTTTTT.

V and J are TRBV28 and TRBJ1-6, with no clear D. Trimming stripped 5 bases from V and 9 bases from J, with 17 bases between. This CDR3 comprises 15 residues. Looked up from germline, CDR1 is MDHEN and CDR2 is SYDVKM. The CDR3 DNA is TGTGCCAGCAGTACTGAACAGAGGGCCATTTCACCCCTCCACTTT. It yields the protein CASSTEQRAISPLHF.

This clone was seen only a few times. The rearrangement uses TRBV4-1 and TRBJ2-7; 14 bases fit TRBD2. The CDR3 extends over 17 amino acids. Germline V gene lookup returns CDR1 MGHRA and CDR2 YSYEKL. The ends lost 1 base at V and 3 bases at J; junction bases unmatched: 5. The DNA of the CDR3 is TGCGCCAGCAGCCAAGGACTAGCGGGGGGGCTAGGCTACGAGCAGTACTTC. This codes for CASSQGLAGGLGYEQYF.

CDR3 bases: TGTGCCAGCAGCAAAGGGGAGGCAGTCCCAGATACGCAGTATTTT. The encoded protein is CASSKGEAVPDTQYF. The V call is TRBV21-1, the J call TRBJ2-3; TRBD2 is taken as the D call from the table, unchecked against the DNA. TRBV21-1 is a listed pseudogene. This CDR3 comprises 15 residues.

The rearrangement links TRBV27 to TRBJ2-1, with D possibly being TRBD1 (5 bases). The length of the CDR3 is 13 residues. Trimming left V 8 bases short and J 5 bases short, with 13 bases between. The germline CDR1 and CDR2 sequences are MNHEY and SMNVEV (reference sequence). The CDR3 loop is CASGSGFNNEQFF. The CDR3 region has the DNA TGTGCCAGCGGGTCAGGGTTCAACAATGAGCAGTTCTTC.

This rearrangement joins TRBV13 to TRBJ1-1, with D uncertain. Germline CDR1 PRHDT, CDR2 FYEKMQ (reference sequence). The V gene lost 1 base and the J gene lost 0 bases, with 15 bases spanning the gap. This CDR3 is built from 17 residues. In nucleotides, the CDR3 is TGTGCCAGCAGCTTAGACCCCCCTTGGAGCGTGAACACTGAAGCTTTCTTT. This codes for CASSLDPPWSVNTEAFF. Filled out from reference TRBV13 and TRBJ1-1, the complete variable domain reads AAGVIQSPRHLIKEKRETATLKCYPIPRHDTVYWYQQGPGQDPQFLISFYEKMQSDKGSIPDRFSAQQFSDYHSELNMSSLELGDSALYFCASSLDPPWSVNTEAFFGQGTRLTVV.

The chain employs TRBV19 and TRBJ1-1; D might be TRBD1 (5 bases). Germline values: CDR1 LNHDA, CDR2 SQIVND (reference sequence). V shed 3 bases and J shed 2 bases, with 13 bases lying between them. The CDR3 length is 15 residues. The DNA of the CDR3 is TGTGCCAGTAGTATTGGGGCAGGTCAAAACACTGAAGCTTTCTTT. Translating it yields CASSIGAGQNTEAFF. Looking up the rest from reference TRBV19 and TRBJ1-1 gives the full variable domain: DGGITQSPKYLFRKEGQNVTLSCEQNLNHDAMYWYRQDPGQGLRLIYYSQIVNDFQKGDIAEGYSVSREKKESFPLTVTSAQKNPTAFYLCASSIGAGQNTEAFFGQGTRLTVV.

The rearrangement uses TRBV4-3 and TRBJ2-7; 7 bases agree with TRBD1. This CDR3 has 16 amino acids. Germline CDR1 is LGHNA and CDR2 is YSLEER. V gave up 1 base and J gave up 0 bases; unmatched junction bases: 6. The CDR3 sequence is CASSQGPGQSSYEQYF. The CDR3 nucleotides read TGCGCCAGCAGCCAAGGTCCGGGACAGAGCTCCTACGAGCAGTACTTC.

This chain links TRBV14 with TRBJ1-2; D is undetermined. CDR1 is SGHDN, CDR2 FVKESK, per germline. The CDR3 runs to 13 residues. Trimming took 4 bases from V and 5 from J, leaving 11 bases between them. DNA of the CDR3: TGTGCCAGCAGCCCGGGTTATCGGTATGGCTACACCTTC. This encodes CASSPGYRYGYTF.

V and J are TRBV4-3 and TRBJ1-6, with 7 bases matching TRBD1. The CDR3 is 14 amino acids. Trimming cost V 4 bases and J 10 bases; bases outside gene matches: 7. Germline V gene data show CDR1 as LGHNA and CDR2 as YSLEER. The chain's CDR3 is CASSLRGDNSPLHF. The CDR3 bases are TGCGCCAGCAGCCTCAGGGGGGACAACTCACCCCTCCACTTT.

The chain uses TRBV5-4 and TRBJ1-2; D ambiguous. The CDR3 is made up of 14 amino acids. Looked up from germline, CDR1 is SGHNT and CDR2 is YYREEE (reference sequence). Trimming left V 1 base short and J 5 bases short, with 12 bases between. In nucleotides, the CDR3 is TGTGCCAGCAGCTTGCCCGGTGGGGAGTATGGCTACACCTTC. Translating gives CASSLPGGEYGYTF.

This chain links TRBV6-6 with TRBJ1-1; 8 nucleotides match TRBD1. The CDR3 length is 15 residues. Losses at the gene ends were 8 bases for V and 1 base for J; bases not matched to a gene: 9. Germline assignment: CDR1 MNHNY and CDR2 SVGAGI (reference sequence). The CDR3: CASSRGTGPNTEAFF. CDR3 DNA: TGTGCCAGCTCGAGGGGGACAGGCCCGAACACTGAAGCTTTCTTT.

The rearrangement joins TRBV4-3 to TRBJ2-7; D is undetermined. The CDR3 loop spans 13 amino acids. With 4 bases removed from V and 3 bases from J, the gap between germline ends came to 10 bases. CDR1 is LGHNA, CDR2 YSLEER, per germline. The CDR3: CASSPGRNYEQYF. The CDR3 coding sequence is TGCGCCAGCAGCCCCGGTCGAAACTACGAGCAGTACTTC.

This clone was seen once. The rearrangement links TRBV5-1 to TRBJ1-4; 9 nucleotides match TRBD1. The CDR3 loop spans 16 amino acids. V was pared by 4 bases and J by 5 bases, with 9 bases of the junction left unmatched. Germline CDR1 reads SGHRS; CDR2 reads YFSETQ. Here the CDR3 DNA reads TGCGCCAGCAGCCCACGGGGCGGGACAGGGAATGAAAAACTGTTTTTT. This translates into CASSPRGGTGNEKLFF.